At least ten counts were recorded for the clone carrying this T cell receptor (beta chain). RNA transcripts served as the template for amplifying TCR beta CDR3 regions. A first-round RT-PCR of the TCR CDR3 used the HTBI primer set. TCRdb re-called the multiplex PCR reads through MiXCR, storing one row per CDR3 protein. The profile shows about 500,000 distinct CDR3 sequences, approximately 16% of them singletons. Germline values: CDR1 SGHAT, CDR2 FQNNGV. The CDR3 sequence is 15 residues long. V was shortened by 1 base and J by 0 bases, with 10 bases between the two germline ends. These data are taken from a study of T cells in Graves' hyperthyroidism and ophthalmopathy.

This TCR came from a woman aged 25-40 years with Graves' ophthalmopathy. This chain joins TRBV11-2 and TRBJ2-7, with D possibly being TRBD1 (6 bases). Material for sequencing was blood. For the CDR3, the DNA is TGTGCCAGCAGCTTAGCTACAGGGAGCTCCTACGAGCAGTACTTC. It translates to CASSLATGSSYEQYF.